These 18 T cell receptor beta chains originate from one sample sequenced in a study of CD8 T cells in ankylosing spondylitis. Points from the study as a whole: What appeared characteristic of ankylosing spondylitis blood was a TCR beta motif of under 10 highly homologous variants.

Their recognized antigens are unknown. TCRdb re-called the 5' RACE reads through MiXCR, storing one row per CDR3 protein. The sample has 800,000 to 900,000 distinct CDR3 sequences, over 9.5% seen once. Sample: blood, either unsorted or a sorted T cell fraction (not recorded which). These receptors all come from a male donor with ankylosing spondylitis.

This clonotype has just a few counts. J is TRBJ2-1 and V is TRBV18, with 10 bases that match TRBD2. V trimming: 3 bases; J trimming: 7 bases; junction bases outside the gene matches: 0. Germline values: CDR1 KGHSH, CDR2 LQKENI. The CDR3 length is 13 residues. CDR3 sequence: CASSPSGRNEQFF. In nucleotides, the CDR3 is TGTGCCAGCTCACCTAGCGGGAGGAATGAGCAGTTCTTC.

V is TRBV10-2 and J is TRBJ2-7, with a tentative D call TRBD1 (5 bases). Germline loops: CDR1 WSHSY, CDR2 SAAADI. The ends were cut back, 2 bases at V and 3 bases at J, with 8 bases in the middle. The CDR3 runs to 13 residues. Here the CDR3 reads CASSETGIYEQYF. The CDR3 nucleotides are TGCGCCAGCAGTGAGACAGGAATCTACGAGCAGTACTTC.

This clonotype was found a few times. The CDR3 region is CASLAPNRANSPLHF. CDR3 in DNA: TGTGCCAGCCTCGCGCCGAACAGGGCTAATTCACCCCTCCACTTT. J is TRBJ1-6 and V is TRBV6-1; D perhaps matches TRBD1 (6 bases). Trimming left V 8 bases short and J 6 bases short, with 17 bases between. CDR1 and CDR2 from the germline V gene are MNHNS and SASEGT. The CDR3 is 15 residues long.

Concerning this clonotype itself: A junction end diverges from the germline sequence, so it may reflect a read error. This chain connects TRBV7-2 to TRBJ1-1, with D unclear. In germline, CDR1 is SGHTA, CDR2 FQGNSA. This CDR3 has 13 residues. CDR3 in amino acids: CAISTQENTEAFF. CDR3 in DNA: TGTGCCATCAGCACCCAGGAGAACACTGAAGCTTTCTTT.

V usage is TRBV9 and J usage is TRBJ1-6; 10 bases match TRBD1. Germline CDR1 is SGDLS and CDR2 is YYNGEE. Losses at the gene ends were 3 bases for V and 8 bases for J; bases not matched to a gene: 5. The CDR3 sequence is 15 residues long. CDR3 in amino acids: CASSAWTGGYSPLHF. The CDR3 coding sequence is TGTGCCAGCAGCGCATGGACAGGGGGATATTCACCCCTCCACTTT.

This clonotype turned up a few times. V is TRBV5-1 and J is TRBJ1-1; D is unresolved. Trimming removed 4 bases at V and 4 bases at J, with 11 bases between. CDR1 is SGHRS, CDR2 YFSETQ, per germline. CDR3 length equals 13 residues. The CDR3 DNA reads as TGCGCCAGCAGCCCAGGACGGATCACTGAAGCTTTCTTT. Amino acids: CASSPGRITEAFF.

The sample holds many counts of this clonotype. The chain uses TRBV29-1 and TRBJ2-7; 9 bases agree with TRBD1. V lost 4 bases and J lost 5; bases outside the gene matches: 3. The CDR3 contains 12 residues. From germline, CDR1 is SQVTM and CDR2 ANQGSEA. In DNA form, the CDR3 reads TGCAGCGTTGTAGGACAGGGGAACGAGCAGTACTTC. Amino acids: CSVVGQGNEQYF.

This clonotype has just a few counts. This chain links TRBV5-1 with TRBJ1-1; D not resolved. The ends were cut back, 4 bases at V and 4 bases at J, with 11 bases in the middle. The germline CDR1 and CDR2 sequences are SGHRS and YFSETQ. CDR3 length equals 13 residues. The CDR3: CASSQDVSTEAFF. The DNA for the CDR3 is TGCGCCAGCAGCCAGGACGTTAGCACTGAAGCTTTCTTT.

This clonotype has a handful of counts. The genes are TRBV6-5 and TRBJ2-6, with D unresolved. The CDR3 contains 16 residues. Germline V gene data show CDR1 as MNHEY and CDR2 as SVGAGI. Trimming cost V 2 bases and J 1 base, with 9 bases left between them. CDR3 protein: CASSYLRVSGANVLTF. Here the CDR3 DNA reads TGTGCCAGCAGTTACCTTCGGGTGTCTGGGGCCAACGTCCTGACTTTC.

This chain connects TRBV20-1 to TRBJ1-1, with 10 bases lining up with TRBD1. Trimming removed 5 bases from V and 4 bases from J; junction bases left unmatched: 4. The CDR3 has 13 amino acids. Per the germline V gene, CDR1 is DFQATT and CDR2 is SNEGSKA (reference sequence). The CDR3 loop is CSAQRTGGTEAFF. The DNA for the CDR3 is TGCAGTGCTCAACGGACAGGGGGCACTGAAGCTTTCTTT.

This sequence joins TRBV7-2 and TRBJ2-2; perhaps TRBD1 as D (5 bases). The length of the CDR3 is 14 residues. Germline V lookup: CDR1 SGHTA, CDR2 FQGNSA. Trimming left V 4 bases short and J 9 bases short, with 15 bases between. CDR3 residues: CASSSDGHSRELFF. DNA for the CDR3: TGTGCCAGCAGCTCAGATGGACACTCCAGGGAGCTGTTTTTT.

This clonotype has more than one count but fewer than ten. CDR3 residues: CASSRLAGAQETQYF. The CDR3 DNA reads TGTGCCAGCTCACGACTAGCGGGGGCTCAAGAGACCCAGTACTTC. The genes are TRBV18 and TRBJ2-5; 12 bases agree with TRBD2. CDR3 length equals 15 residues. J gave up 2 bases and V 4 bases, and 2 bases lay outside the gene matches. Germline V gives CDR1 KGHSH, CDR2 LQKENI.

The rearrangement links TRBV18 to TRBJ2-3, with D possibly TRBD2 on 5 matching bases. This CDR3 has 15 amino acids. The V gene's germline CDR1 is KGHSH and CDR2 LQKENI. V gave up 2 bases and J gave up 0 bases, with 9 bases separating them. CDR3 residues: CASSPKSGSTDTQYF. Written as DNA, the CDR3 is TGTGCCAGCTCACCAAAGAGCGGAAGCACAGATACGCAGTATTTT.

This clonotype was counted a few times. The chain has TRBV4-3 and TRBJ1-4; the match to TRBD1 covers 10 bases. Germline V gene lookup returns CDR1 LGHNA and CDR2 YSLEER. The V and J ends lost 4 bases and 8 bases, in that order; junction bases with no gene match: 7. This CDR3 has 15 residues. The CDR3 loop is CASSRRQGALEKLFF. CDR3 in DNA: TGCGCCAGCAGCCGGCGACAGGGGGCATTGGAAAAACTGTTTTTT.

The chain uses TRBV6-5 and TRBJ2-7; D gene uncertain. The germline V gene encodes CDR1 MNHEY and CDR2 SVGAGI. The V and J ends lost 2 bases and 8 bases respectively, with 7 bases between them. CDR3 length equals 11 residues. CDR3 region: CASSYRSKQYF. CDR3 in DNA: TGTGCCAGCAGTTACAGGTCTAAGCAGTACTTC.

The chain recombines TRBV7-9 with TRBJ2-5, with D possibly TRBD1 on 5 matching bases. V was shortened by 4 bases and J by 2 bases, with 14 bases between the two germline ends. Germline V gene data show CDR1 as SEHNR and CDR2 as FQNEAQ (reference sequence). The length of the CDR3 is 15 residues. The chain's CDR3 is CASSSYLGHQETQYF. As DNA, the CDR3 is TGTGCCAGCAGCTCCTACTTAGGACATCAAGAGACCCAGTACTTC.

The chain recombines TRBV6-2 or TRBV6-3 with TRBJ2-7; a possible D gene is TRBD1 (5 bases). The CDR3 has 17 amino acids. CDR1 and CDR2 from the germline V gene are MNHEY and SVGEGT. Deletions cut 6 bases from V and 0 bases from J, with 21 bases between. CDR3 bases: TGTGCCAGCAGCAAAACCGAAACAGGCTCTAGCTCCTACGAGCAGTACTTC. Translated, it gives CASSKTETGSSSYEQYF.

This clonotype was recorded a few times. The rearrangement uses TRBV20-1 and TRBJ1-5; 9 bases are shared with TRBD1. This CDR3 spans 14 amino acids. Trimming took 0 bases from V and 7 from J; bases not matched to a gene: 4. In germline, CDR1 is DFQATT, CDR2 SNEGSKA (reference sequence). Here the CDR3 reads CSARDRTGAQPQHF. In DNA, the CDR3 is TGCAGTGCTAGAGATCGGACAGGGGCCCAGCCCCAGCATTTT.